The following is a T cell receptor (beta chain) sequence with its context. This sample is part of a study of Graves' ophthalmopathy and Graves' hyperthyroidism. From RNA, the CDR3 regions of TCR beta chains were amplified and sequenced. HTBI primers were used in a first-round RT-PCR, which preceded a second-round multiplex PCR. TCRdb reanalysed the multiplex PCR reads using MiXCR and keeps one entry per CDR3 protein. The sample yields almost 750,000 distinct CDR3 sequences, 40% seen once. There are 13 residues in the CDR3. Germline CDR1 and CDR2: ENHRY and SYGVKD. Trimming cost V 11 bases and J 8 bases, with 21 bases left between them.

This receptor was taken from an adult man with Graves' ophthalmopathy. The chain has TRBV10-3 and TRBJ1-2, with no clear D. The material sequenced was peripheral blood. The CDR3 nucleotides read TGTGCCCTTTCACTCGAGGGTAGTTACGGCTACACCTTC. It translates to CALSLEGSYGYTF.